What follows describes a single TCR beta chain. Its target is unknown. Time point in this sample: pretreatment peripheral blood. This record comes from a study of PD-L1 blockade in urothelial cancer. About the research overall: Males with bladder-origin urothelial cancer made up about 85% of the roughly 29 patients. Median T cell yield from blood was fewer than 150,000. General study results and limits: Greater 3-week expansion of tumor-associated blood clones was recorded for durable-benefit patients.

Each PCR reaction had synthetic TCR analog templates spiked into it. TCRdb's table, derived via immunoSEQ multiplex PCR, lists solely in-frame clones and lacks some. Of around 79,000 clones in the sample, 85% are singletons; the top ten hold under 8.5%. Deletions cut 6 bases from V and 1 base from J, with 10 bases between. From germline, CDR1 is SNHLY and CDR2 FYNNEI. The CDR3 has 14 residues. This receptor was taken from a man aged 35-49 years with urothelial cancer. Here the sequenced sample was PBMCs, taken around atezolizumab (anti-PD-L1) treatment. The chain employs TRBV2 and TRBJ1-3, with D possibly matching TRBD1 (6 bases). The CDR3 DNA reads TGTGCCAGCAGCGCGACAGGATCTGGAAACACCATATATTTT. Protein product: CASSATGSGNTIYF.